The clone carrying this T cell receptor beta chain was counted between two and nine times. Its antigen is still unknown. Sorting based on CD45RO/CCR7/CD25/CD127/CD95/CD27 separated CD4+ naive, central memory, regulatory and stem cell-like memory cells. The entry originates in a study of beta chain features in type 1 diabetes. Notes on the study in general: The study found fewer insertions and more deletions at VDJ junctions in type 1 diabetes patients. Across all four CD4+ subsets, people with type 1 diabetes showed modestly shorter TCRB CDR3s.

Per germline, CDR1 MDHEN and CDR2 SYDVKM. This CDR3 is 15 amino acids long. The germline V and J ends were trimmed by 1 base and 3 bases, with 13 bases remaining between them. All of the isolated RNA was reverse transcribed, so expressed TCRB transcripts were sequenced. Only in-frame clones appear in the TCRdb table, and some are missing; sequencing was by immunoSEQ multiplex PCR. The sample includes roughly 700,000 clones, 13% seen only once; the top ten take approximately 0.022%. Input material: naive CD4+ T cells from blood. The rearrangement joins TRBV28 to TRBJ2-7; perhaps TRBD1 as D (5 bases). The TCR originated in a man aged 18 to 29 with type 1 diabetes. CDR3 sequence (DNA): TGTGCCAGCAGTTTATTTCAGGGCACCTTCTACGAGCAGTACTTC. It encodes CASSLFQGTFYEQYF.